The 21 T cell receptor beta chains in this list originate from one sample, sequenced in a study of early T cells in non-severe SARS-CoV-2 infection. MiXCR, applied by TCRdb to the 5' RACE reads, yields one record per CDR3 protein. The sample lists 15,000 to 20,000 distinct CDR3 sequences, approximately 5.4% occurring once. The specimen sequenced was whole blood. Receptors originate from an adult who was a healthcare worker with PCR-confirmed SARS-CoV-2 infection or an uninfected control (not recorded which).

The chain carries TRBV7-9 and TRBJ2-5; D is ambiguous. V lost 3 bases and J lost 4, with 3 bases in between. Per the germline V gene, CDR1 is SEHNR and CDR2 is FQNEAQ (reference sequence). CDR3 size: 11 residues. The CDR3 region has the DNA TGTGCCAGCAGCTTTTTAGAGACCCAGTACTTC. Its protein is CASSFLETQYF.

In its sample, this clonotype was seen a few times. V gene TRBV29-1 combines with J gene TRBJ2-3; 12 bases are a match to TRBD2. V lost 6 bases to trimming and J lost 3 bases; unmatched junction nucleotides: 10. The length of the CDR3 is 16 residues. In germline, CDR1 is SQVTM, CDR2 ANQGSEA. CDR3 loop: CSVQGPTSGSTDTQYF. CDR3 nucleotide sequence: TGCAGCGTCCAAGGGCCGACTAGCGGGAGTACAGATACGCAGTATTTT.

The chain uses TRBV28 and TRBJ2-4, with 8 bases aligning to TRBD2. CDR1 MDHEN and CDR2 SYDVKM come from the germline V gene. This CDR3 is 19 amino acids long. Losses at the gene ends were 5 bases for V and 1 base for J; bases not matched to a gene: 16. The CDR3 bases are TGTGCCAGCAGTACCAGCGGGAGCCGGTGGGGGCGGGCCAAAAACATTCAGTACTTC. Protein product: CASSTSGSRWGRAKNIQYF.

In its sample, this clonotype was seen many times. V and J are TRBV5-4 and TRBJ2-2, with D unresolved. There are 14 residues in the CDR3. Germline CDR1 and CDR2: SGHNT and YYREEE (reference sequence). V lost 2 bases and J lost 1, with 6 bases in between. The DNA for the CDR3 is TGTGCCAGCAGCTTAAACAGGAACACCGGGGAGCTGTTTTTT. As protein: CASSLNRNTGELFF.

By share of the sample, this clonotype is medium-sized (0.01 to 0.1%). The chain carries TRBV7-3 and TRBJ2-3; 8 positions match TRBD2. V lost 5 bases, J lost 1 base, and 8 bases stayed unmatched. The CDR3 has 16 residues. Germline-derived CDR1 and CDR2 are SGHTA and FQGTGA. The CDR3 here is CASSPHPSGRTDTQYF. Here the CDR3 DNA reads TGTGCCAGCAGCCCCCACCCTAGCGGGCGCACAGATACGCAGTATTTT.

V is TRBV5-1 and J is TRBJ1-2, with TRBD1 matching over 7 bases. CDR1 is SGHRS and CDR2 is YFSETQ in the germline V gene. The CDR3 covers 16 residues. The V segment lost 1 base and the J segment 8 bases; nucleotides outside the gene matches: 14. CDR3 loop: CASSLSGTAYLPGYTF. As DNA, the CDR3 is TGCGCCAGCAGCTTGAGCGGGACAGCTTATCTCCCGGGCTACACCTTC.

This clonotype is deemed medium-sized. The rearrangement joins TRBV5-6 to TRBJ1-3, with D uncertain. CDR3 length: 13 amino acids. Germline CDR1 SGHDT, CDR2 YYEEEE. V was shortened by 0 bases and J by 5 bases, with 6 bases between the two germline ends. The DNA for the CDR3 is TGTGCCAGCAGCTTGGGGACCAGAAACACCATATATTTT. Protein sequence: CASSLGTRNTIYF.

This clonotype was observed many times. V is TRBV5-4 and J is TRBJ2-7; tentatively, D is TRBD2 (5 bases). Germline assignment: CDR1 SGHNT and CDR2 YYREEE (reference sequence). V was shortened by 4 bases and J by 3 bases, with 11 bases between the two germline ends. The CDR3 is made up of 13 amino acids. The CDR3, as DNA: TGTGCCAGCAGCCCCGGGGTGAGCTACGAGCAGTACTTC. Protein product: CASSPGVSYEQYF.

This clonotype qualifies as medium-sized. The gene calls are TRBV20-1 and TRBJ1-5; D is ambiguous. V was trimmed by 3 bases and J by 9 bases, leaving 18 bases between them. The CDR3 sequence is 14 residues long. Germline V gene lookup returns CDR1 DFQATT and CDR2 SNEGSKA (reference sequence). CDR3 loop: CSAREAQGIGPQHF. The CDR3 region has the DNA TGCAGTGCTAGGGAGGCCCAAGGGATAGGGCCCCAGCATTTT.

There are many counts of this clonotype. J is TRBJ2-7 and V is TRBV20-1; D unresolved. V was clipped by 5 bases and J by 5 bases, with 13 bases between them. The CDR3 contains 12 residues. CDR1 and CDR2 from the germline V gene are DFQATT and SNEGSKA (reference sequence). CDR3 DNA: TGCAGTGCTCGCGGAGCAGAGAACGAGCAGTACGTC. Translating gives CSARGAENEQYV.

A single count supports this clonotype. This chain links TRBV3-1 with TRBJ2-1; perhaps TRBD2 as D (6 bases). CDR3 length: 13 residues. Trimming stripped 1 base from V and 9 bases from J, with 10 bases between. Germline V gene lookup returns CDR1 LGHDT and CDR2 YNNKEL (reference sequence). The CDR3 here is CASSQGTGGEQFF. CDR3 bases: TGTGCCAGCAGCCAAGGGACCGGGGGTGAGCAGTTCTTC.

This clonotype was detected ten times or more. The J gene is TRBJ2-1, the V gene TRBV28, with TRBD1 identical over 11 bases. The V segment lost 6 bases and the J segment 9 bases; nucleotides outside the gene matches: 4. CDR1 and CDR2 from the germline V gene are MDHEN and SYDVKM. This CDR3 has 13 residues. CDR3 DNA sequence: TGTGCCAGCAGGGACAGGGGGCGGAGTGAGCAGTTCTTC. Its protein product is CASRDRGRSEQFF. The full variable domain, with the rest looked up from reference TRBV28 and TRBJ2-1, is DVKVTQSSRYLVKRTGEKVFLECVQDMDHENMFWYRQDPGLGLRLIYFSYDVKMKEKGDIPEGYSVSREKKERFSLILESASTNQTSMYLCASRDRGRSEQFFGPGTRLTVL.

In its sample, this clonotype is medium-sized (0.01 to 0.1%). J is TRBJ1-1 and V is TRBV6-5; D gene unclear. V was pared by 3 bases and J by 1 base, with 9 bases between. This CDR3 has 14 residues. Germline V gene sequence: CDR1 MNHEY, CDR2 SVGAGI. CDR3 sequence reads: CASSYLFKNTEAFF. The CDR3, as DNA: TGTGCCAGCAGTTATCTCTTCAAGAACACTGAAGCTTTCTTT.

This clonotype was counted at least ten times. The junction and the germline gene differ at one end; a read error may be behind it. The chain couples TRBV4-3 to TRBJ2-1, with 9 bases identical to TRBD2. This CDR3 region has 15 residues. CDR1 LGHNA and CDR2 YSLEER come from the germline V gene. The CDR3 coding sequence is TGTGCCAGCAGCCTTAGCGGGAGCTCCTACAATGAGCAGTTCTTC. As protein: CASSLSGSSYNEQFF.

The CDR3 DNA reads TGTGCCAGCAGCCAAGATTCGGCTAGCGGGATAATGGAGGAGACCCAGTACTTC. It encodes CASSQDSASGIMEETQYF. The chain uses TRBV4-2 and TRBJ2-5; 9 bases line up with TRBD2. V lost 0 bases, J lost 5 bases, and 13 bases stayed unmatched. The CDR3 has 18 residues. Germline V gene sequence: CDR1 LGHNA, CDR2 YNFKEQ.

Ten or more counts support this clonotype. The V and J genes are TRBV4-1 and TRBJ2-3; 9 bases agree with TRBD2. The CDR3 loop spans 15 amino acids. Germline values: CDR1 MGHRA, CDR2 YSYEKL. V lost 3 bases to trimming and J lost 4 bases; unmatched junction nucleotides: 5. CDR3 DNA sequence: TGCGCCAGCAGCCAGTTTAGCGGGAGAGCAGATACGCAGTATTTT. Its translation is CASSQFSGRADTQYF.

This clonotype was observed at least ten times. This sequence joins TRBV4-1 and TRBJ2-2; 9 nucleotides match TRBD1. This CDR3 is built from 16 residues. Germline values: CDR1 MGHRA, CDR2 YSYEKL. V shed 4 bases and J 5 bases; nucleotides not matched to a gene: 8. Here the CDR3 reads CASSLSGQGRTGELFF. CDR3 nucleotides: TGCGCCAGCAGCCTTTCTGGACAGGGGAGAACCGGGGAGCTGTTTTTT.

This clonotype was counted a few times. V is TRBV28 and J is TRBJ1-2, with D perhaps matching TRBD1 (5 bases). Germline CDR1 and CDR2: MDHEN and SYDVKM. The CDR3 loop spans 12 amino acids. The germline V and J ends were trimmed by 3 bases and 3 bases, with 5 bases remaining between them. The CDR3 DNA sequence: TGTGCCAGCAGTTTGACAGACTATGGCTACACCTTC. Translated, it gives CASSLTDYGYTF.

This clonotype was counted ten times or more. The chain joins TRBV20-1 to TRBJ1-1; D remains ambiguous. Germline loops: CDR1 DFQATT, CDR2 SNEGSKA (reference sequence). The V and J ends lost 3 bases and 2 bases respectively, with 13 bases between them. The CDR3 spans 14 residues. This CDR3 reads CSASRQAANTEAFF. DNA for the CDR3: TGCAGTGCTAGCCGACAAGCAGCTAACACTGAAGCTTTCTTT.

This clonotype was found many times. The chain recombines TRBV12-3 or TRBV12-4 with TRBJ2-2; either TRBD1 or TRBD2 may supply D (6 bases each). With 2 bases removed from V and 1 base from J, the gap between germline ends came to 11 bases. CDR3 length equals 16 residues. DNA for the CDR3: TGTGCCAGCAGTTTAAGGGGGGCTCGGAACACCGGGGAGCTGTTTTTT. Its translation: CASSLRGARNTGELFF.

This clonotype was counted at least ten times. The genes are TRBV28 and TRBJ2-1, with D maybe TRBD2 (6 bases). Germline lookup yields CDR1 MDHEN and CDR2 SYDVKM. V was cut by 8 bases and J by 1 base, with 18 bases left in between. The CDR3 loop spans 16 amino acids. The CDR3 DNA is TGTGCCAGCCTTCTGGGGGGAAGCGGTTCCTACAATGAGCAGTTCTTC. Protein product: CASLLGGSGSYNEQFF.